This TCR beta chain was sequenced in a study of response to subunit inactivated influenza vaccine. This clonotype was picked up a small number of times. As yet, its antigen is unknown. Points from the study as a whole: Authors suggested each seasonal influenza vaccination recruits few new T cells.

TCRdb reanalysed the RT-PCR reads using MiXCR and keeps one entry per CDR3 protein. The sample lists about 780,000 distinct CDR3 sequences, about 18% occurring once. The clonotype originates from a man aged 50-60 years who received an inactivated influenza vaccine. The starting material was PBMCs from blood, obtained 4 to 6 days after vaccination.

The CDR3 reads CASSFVPDTQYF. The CDR3 DNA sequence: TGTGCCAGCAGTTTTGTCCCAGATACGCAGTATTTT. The chain employs TRBV12-3 or TRBV12-4 and TRBJ2-3; D is unresolved. This CDR3 spans 12 amino acids. The V end was cut by 3 bases, the J end by 4 bases, with 5 bases between.